The text below deals with one T cell receptor beta chain. Its antigen is not known. The data derive from a study of OX40 agonist ivuxolimab in advanced cancers. Study as a whole: Dose-escalation patients had hepatocellular carcinoma, melanoma, renal cell or head and neck cancer. Males comprised 82.7% of the group, whose mean age was about 62 years (range 23 to 79). A partial response was reached by three patients: one with hepatocellular carcinoma and two with cutaneous melanoma. Findings and limits, study-wide: CD8+ T cells (on average) carried more expanded clones than CD4+ T cells.

Generated by immunoSEQ multiplex PCR, the TCRdb table keeps only in-frame clones and is missing some. The sample includes 40,000 or so clones, about 90% of them seen just once. The germline gives CDR1 SGHTA, CDR2 FQGTGA. V lost 1 base, J lost 5 bases, and 14 bases lay in between. The CDR3 length is 15 residues. The TCR originated in an adult with an advanced solid tumor such as melanoma, head and neck, liver or kidney cancer. This chain connects TRBV7-3 to TRBJ1-2; no clear D. This material consisted of CD4+ or CD8+ T cells sorted from blood, taken in a trial of the OX40 agonist ivuxolimab. The DNA of the CDR3 is TGTGCCAGCAGCTTAAGGTTCCGGGTTTGGTATGGCTACACCTTC. Residues: CASSLRFRVWYGYTF.